Sequencing of this T cell receptor beta chain was carried out in a study of blood T cell repertoires in COVID-19. Overall study: Material from acute and convalescent COVID-19 was sourced from the United States, Italy and Spain. T cells, B-cell-depleted T cells, or PBMCs supplied cDNA or gDNA.

Those enrolled, adults aged roughly 18 to 90 years, came from under 25 US areas. Germline V gene lookup returns CDR1 MGHRA and CDR2 YSYEKL. After removal of 2 bases from V and 5 bases from J, the junction contained 5 bases not matched to a gene. The CDR3 loop spans 14 amino acids. Sequenced by immunoSEQ multiplex PCR; TCRdb stores in-frame clones only, minus some. Of around 50,000 clones in the sample, around four fifths were seen once. The chain recombines TRBV4-1 with TRBJ1-1, with TRBD1 matching 7 bases. The sample comprised PBMCs or T cells enriched from blood (not recorded which). The sequence came from a woman in her fifties or sixties with acute COVID-19. The CDR3, as DNA: TGCGCCAGCAGCCAATTTGACAGGGCTACTGAAGCTTTCTTT. Protein product: CASSQFDRATEAFF.